This T cell receptor (beta chain) derives from a study of CD8 T cells in ankylosing spondylitis (dated by TCRdb to the late 2010s). About the study as a whole: T cell receptor beta repertoires were profiled in healthy donors and ankylosing spondylitis patients so that disease-linked TCR variants could be found. Peripheral blood was sampled, and synovial fluid was additionally collected from ankylosing spondylitis patients. The full study cohort comprised about 23 ankylosing spondylitis patients and 85 to 120 healthy donors. What the work shows at the level of the full study, not this receptor alone: The disease-linked clones showed a CD8+ phenotype and occurred at relatively low frequencies in peripheral blood. Significant enrichment of the disease-linked clones was reported in matched synovial fluid samples from ankylosing spondylitis patients. A TCR beta motif of about eight highly homologous amino acid variants appeared characteristic of blood from ankylosing spondylitis patients. Some of the motif variants had been reported before in the synovial fluid and blood of reactive arthritis patients, a finding that suggests common disease-initiation mechanisms.

The V end gives up 3 bases and the J end 5 bases, leaving 13 bases in the junction not matched to a gene. Spanning cysteine to phenylalanine, the CDR3 consists of 16 amino acids. The retained sequence is limited to the CDR3, 48 bases, with the frame set at the first base. Based on the germline V gene (reference sequence), the CDR1 and CDR2 sequences are DFQATT and SNEGSKA. This clonotype was observed a handful of times. This receptor's antigen is unknown. Base quality data are lacking; no much larger clone is found one base away. The sample was run on an Illumina HiSeq 2500. Quantitative 5'-RACE with molecular barcodes was the method used to prepare the TCR beta libraries. Regarding the original processing steps: A new computational method, built on a probabilistic model of VDJ rearrangement, was used to identify disease-linked TCR variants. In-frame beta chains were kept once TCRdb had trimmed the public reads at Q25 with fastp and called clones with MiXCR. Identical CDR3 proteins give one entry, which carries the most common genes and DNA. TCRdb, rather than the study authors, made the V and J calls. Present in this sample are 700,000 to 850,000 distinct CDR3 sequences, about 11% of which were seen just once. Jointly, the top ten make up 0.51% of the sample.

This clonotype was obtained from a male donor with ankylosing spondylitis. The sample was blood, either unsorted or a sorted T cell fraction (not recorded which). The chain was built from TRBV20-1 and TRBJ2-5, with 9 bases matching TRBD2. The CDR3 protein: CSASSRAGGPLETQYF. The DNA reads as follows: TGCAGTGCTAGTAGTAGGGCGGGAGGGCCTCTGGAGACCCAGTACTTC.